This T cell receptor (beta chain) was obtained from a study of memory B cells and T cells in multiple sclerosis. Study observations and caveats: Shared clonotype counts depended on differing compartment clone-set sizes and were normalized.

Per the germline V gene, CDR1 is SGHTS and CDR2 is YDEGEE. The ends lost 1 base at V and 3 bases at J; junction bases unmatched: 13. The CDR3 length is 18 residues. On this clone itself: The target antigen is unknown.

Only in-frame clones appear in the TCRdb table, and some are missing; sequencing was by immunoSEQ multiplex PCR. The sample shows fewer than 15,000 clones, approximately 70% of them seen only once. The specimen was memory (CD45RO+) CD4+ T cells from blood. The rearrangement joins TRBV5-8 to TRBJ2-4, with TRBD2 matching 7 bases. This clonotype originated in a human donor with multiple sclerosis. The chain's CDR3 is CASSLIRSGGSVKNIQYF. DNA of the CDR3: TGTGCCAGCAGCTTGATTCGTTCCGGCGGGAGTGTCAAAAACATTCAGTACTTC. Together with reference TRBV5-8 and TRBJ2-4, the CDR3 gives the full variable domain: EAGVTQSPTHLIKTRGQQATLRCSPISGHTSVYWYQQALGLGLQFLLWYDEGEERNRGNFPPRFSGRQFPNYSSELNVNALELEDSALYLCASSLIRSGGSVKNIQYFGAGTRLSVL.